What follows are 25 T cell receptor beta chains derived from one specimen sequenced in a study of persistence of HIV-infected CD4 T cells. What these receptors recognize is not known. The stimulus was lysate of CMV-infected fibroblasts, around 10 ug/mL. Memory cells lacking CD40L and CD69 with high CD45RO were sorted. The immunoSEQ assay was version 4, run in survey mode. Only in-frame clones appear in the TCRdb table, and some are missing; sequencing was by immunoSEQ multiplex PCR. Here the sample spans 40,000 to 50,000 clones, around 80% being singletons. Material: CD4+ T cells sorted from PBMCs after roughly 17-hour stimulation, obtained from a patient who received antiretroviral therapy. The receptors originated from an adult man with HIV who was CMV-seropositive.

J is TRBJ1-1 and V is TRBV19; maybe TRBD1 (6 bases). Germline CDR1 LNHDA, CDR2 SQIVND (reference sequence). V was pared by 8 bases and J by 0 bases, with 7 bases between. This CDR3 is 12 amino acids long. CDR3 sequence: CASQGMNTEAFF. In nucleotides, the CDR3 is TGTGCCAGTCAGGGGATGAACACTGAAGCTTTCTTT.

The chain carries TRBV5-4 and TRBJ1-1; 9 positions agree with TRBD1. With V trimmed by 8 bases and J by 2 bases, 7 bases remained unmatched. CDR3 size: 14 residues. Germline CDR1 and CDR2: SGHNT and YYREEE (reference sequence). CDR3 in amino acids: CASFRGQGNTEAFF. The CDR3 DNA sequence: TGTGCCAGTTTTCGGGGACAGGGTAACACTGAAGCTTTCTTT.

The chain joins TRBV6-1 to TRBJ2-7, with D possibly TRBD2 on 5 matching bases. Deletions cut 1 base from V and 4 bases from J, with 8 bases between. There are 13 residues in the CDR3. Germline CDR1 is MNHNS and CDR2 is SASEGT. The CDR3, as DNA: TGTGCCAGCAGTGAAGAGGGAGTATACGAGCAGTACTTC. Its translation: CASSEEGVYEQYF.

The rearrangement uses TRBV13 and TRBJ2-1, with D unresolved. The CDR3 covers 14 residues. CDR1 PRHDT and CDR2 FYEKMQ come from the germline V gene (reference sequence). Deletions cut 2 bases from V and 3 bases from J, with 8 bases between. The CDR3 DNA reads TGTGCCAGCAGCTTAAACGCCGTCTACAATGAGCAGTTCTTC. Protein: CASSLNAVYNEQFF.

The rearrangement uses TRBV19 and TRBJ1-2; D remains ambiguous. Trimming left V 6 bases short and J 2 bases short, with 10 bases between. CDR1 and CDR2 (germline): LNHDA, SQIVND (reference sequence). The CDR3 runs 13 residues. The CDR3 protein is CASRMDGNYGYTF. The CDR3, as DNA: TGTGCCAGTAGGATGGACGGAAACTATGGCTACACCTTC.

This chain uses TRBV25-1 with TRBJ2-7, with D possibly matching TRBD2 (5 bases). The CDR3 consists of 14 residues. The V and J ends lost 6 bases and 3 bases respectively, with 15 bases between them. From germline, CDR1 is MGHDK and CDR2 SYGVNS. Here the CDR3 DNA reads TGTGCCAGCAGGGAGGCCGGGGATCTCTACGAGCAGTACTTC. Residues: CASREAGDLYEQYF.

V is TRBV7-2 and J is TRBJ2-7; D might be TRBD2 (6 bases). V lost 5 bases and J lost 0, with 17 bases in between. Germline V gives CDR1 SGHTA, CDR2 FQGNSA. The CDR3 length is 16 residues. Here the CDR3 reads CASSHTGTLPSYEQYF. The DNA for the CDR3 is TGTGCCAGCAGCCATACCGGGACTTTGCCCTCCTACGAGCAGTACTTC.

This sequence joins TRBV7-2 and TRBJ2-3; 7 bases align to TRBD2. Losses at the gene ends were 4 bases for V and 14 bases for J; bases not matched to a gene: 18. Germline V CDR1 and CDR2: SGHTA, FQGNSA. The CDR3 runs to 15 residues. The CDR3 nucleotides read TGTGCCAGCAGCTCTAGCGGAGGGGCAAATAGGTTATGGTATTTT. Translated, it gives CASSSSGGANRLWYF. Using reference TRBV7-2 and TRBJ2-3 for the parts outside the CDR3, the full variable domain is GAGVSQSPSNKVTEKGKDVELRCDPISGHTALYWYRQSLGQGLEFLIYFQGNSAPDKSGLPSDRFSAERTGGSVSTLTIQRTQQEDSAVYLCASSSSGGANRLWYFGPGTRLTVL.

This rearrangement joins TRBV29-1 to TRBJ1-6; D not resolved. CDR3 length: 13 residues. V was pared by 2 bases and J by 7 bases, with 9 bases between. Germline loops: CDR1 SQVTM, CDR2 ANQGSEA. CDR3 in amino acids: CSVEIGQNSPLHF. In DNA form, the CDR3 reads TGCAGCGTTGAAATAGGGCAGAATTCACCCCTCCACTTT.

The V call is TRBV30, the J call TRBJ1-2; D is perhaps TRBD1 (5 bases). The germline V gene has CDR1 GTSNPN and CDR2 SVGIG (reference sequence). Trimming pared 0 bases from V and 10 bases from J, leaving 18 bases between. CDR3 length equals 14 residues. The CDR3 coding sequence is TGTGCCTGGAGTGTAAAGGCGATTCCGGGGGTCTACACCTTC. Translating gives CAWSVKAIPGVYTF.

This chain connects TRBV19 to TRBJ2-7; D may be TRBD1 (6 bases). The CDR3 sequence is 15 residues long. Germline loops: CDR1 LNHDA, CDR2 SQIVND (reference sequence). Trimming shortened V by 5 bases and J by 5 bases, and 19 bases separated the two germline ends. The CDR3 bases are TGTGCCAGTAGTGTCGGGACACCCAAGTTCAACGAGCAGTACTTC. Its protein product is CASSVGTPKFNEQYF.

This chain links TRBV5-1 with TRBJ2-7, with 8 bases matching TRBD1. This CDR3 comprises 14 residues. V shed 2 bases, J shed 2 bases, and the junction held 3 bases outside the gene matches. From germline, CDR1 is SGHRS and CDR2 YFSETQ. CDR3 in DNA: TGCGCCAGCAGCTTACAGGGGGGCCCCTACGAGCAGTACTTC. As protein: CASSLQGGPYEQYF.

This chain uses TRBV9 with TRBJ2-2; 7 positions match TRBD2. The junction had 3 bases not matched to a gene; V was cut back by 0 bases and J by 1 base. CDR1 and CDR2 (germline): SGDLS, YYNGEE. There are 16 residues in the CDR3. This CDR3 is CASSVAGGMNTGELFF. The CDR3 nucleotides are TGTGCCAGCAGCGTAGCGGGGGGAATGAACACCGGGGAGCTGTTTTTT. The full variable domain, its missing parts supplied by reference TRBV9 and TRBJ2-2, is DSGVTQTPKHLITATGQRVTLRCSPRSGDLSVYWYQQSLDQGLQFLIQYYNGEERAKGNILERFSAQQFPDLHSELNLSSLELGDSALYFCASSVAGGMNTGELFFGEGSRLTVL.

This clone counts as medium-sized (0.01 to 0.1%). V and J are TRBV18 and TRBJ2-1; 7 bases agree with TRBD2. The germline CDR1 and CDR2 sequences are KGHSH and LQKENI. V lost 2 bases and J lost 2; bases outside the gene matches: 9. CDR3 length: 17 amino acids. CDR3 protein: CASSPASPGTTYNEQFF. CDR3 nucleotide sequence: TGTGCCAGCTCACCAGCTTCTCCCGGGACTACCTACAATGAGCAGTTCTTC. The whole variable domain, remainder taken from reference TRBV18 and TRBJ2-1, is NAGVMQNPRHLVRRRGQEARLRCSPMKGHSHVYWYRQLPEEGLKFMVYLQKENIIDESGMPKERFSAEFPKEGPSILRIQQVVRGDSAAYFCASSPASPGTTYNEQFFGPGTRLTVL.

The sample holds a few counts of this clone. The chain has TRBV6-6 and TRBJ2-2; D unclear. Trimming pared 9 bases from V and 4 bases from J, leaving 15 bases between. From germline, CDR1 is MNHNY and CDR2 SVGAGI (reference sequence). This CDR3 is built from 14 residues. CDR3 DNA sequence: TGTGCCAGTCAAATCACCGGCGGCACCGGGGAGCTGTTTTTT. Protein product: CASQITGGTGELFF.

The genes are TRBV15 and TRBJ2-5, with 12 positions matching TRBD2. The V gene end was trimmed by 4 bases and the J gene end by 3 bases; junction bases not matched to a gene: 3. Germline V gives CDR1 LNHNV, CDR2 YYDKDF (reference sequence). The CDR3 contains 15 residues. The CDR3 DNA reads TGTGCCACCAGCACGTGGACTAGCGGGGAAGAGACCCAGTACTTC. Translation gives CATSTWTSGEETQYF.

The chain links TRBV3-1 (or the pseudogene TRBV3-2) to TRBJ2-7, with D possibly being TRBD1 (6 bases). The CDR3 loop spans 11 amino acids. V was pared by 4 bases and J by 6 bases, with 7 bases between. Per the germline V gene, CDR1 is LGHDT and CDR2 is YNNKEL (reference sequence). As DNA, the CDR3 is TGTGCCAGCAGCCTAGGGGGCGAGCAGTACTTC. It translates to CASSLGGEQYF.

The chain has TRBV25-1 and TRBJ2-7; perhaps D is TRBD1 or TRBD2 (5 bases each). Germline V gene lookup returns CDR1 MGHDK and CDR2 SYGVNS. Trimming removed 4 bases from V and 8 bases from J, with 15 bases in between. This CDR3 has 13 residues. The CDR3 sequence is CASSGQGRLKQYF. CDR3 DNA sequence: TGTGCCAGCAGTGGCCAGGGACGATTAAAGCAGTACTTC.

This chain connects TRBV15 to TRBJ1-5; the D is unclear. V lost 3 bases and J 4 bases, leaving 13 bases between the germline ends. This CDR3 is 15 amino acids long. CDR1 is LNHNV and CDR2 is YYDKDF in the germline V gene (reference sequence). DNA of the CDR3: TGTGCCACCAGCAGCGAGATTACGGCAAATCAGCCCCAGCATTTT. This sequence encodes CATSSEITANQPQHF.

The count of this clone is one. The chain uses TRBV10-3 and TRBJ1-1, with TRBD1 matching 8 bases. Germline CDR1 is ENHRY and CDR2 is SYGVKD. The CDR3 sequence is 14 residues long. The V and J ends lost 2 bases and 7 bases, in that order; junction bases with no gene match: 6. CDR3 sequence (DNA): TGTGCCATCAGTGAGGCCAGGGGGCACGTTGAAGCTTTCTTT. Translating it yields CAISEARGHVEAFF.

The chain links TRBV30 to TRBJ2-4; TRBD2 matches 7 bases. V lost 0 bases and J lost 3; bases outside the gene matches: 5. Germline assignment: CDR1 GTSNPN and CDR2 SVGIG (reference sequence). The CDR3 consists of 15 residues. The CDR3 DNA reads as TGTGCCTGGAGTGTAAATAGGGAGGGCAAAAACATTCAGTACTTC. The encoded protein is CAWSVNREGKNIQYF.

The chain recombines TRBV30 with TRBJ1-5; D call uncertain. This CDR3 is built from 13 residues. With 3 bases removed from V and 0 bases from J, the gap between germline ends came to 6 bases. From germline, CDR1 is GTSNPN and CDR2 SVGIG (reference sequence). The CDR3 spells CAWSLNSNQPQHF. The CDR3 DNA follows: TGTGCCTGGAGCCTCAATAGCAATCAGCCCCAGCATTTT.

This chain uses TRBV6-2 or TRBV6-3 with TRBJ1-2; 7 nucleotides align to TRBD1. The germline CDR1 and CDR2 sequences are MNHEY and SVGEGT. Trimming removed 2 bases from V and 8 bases from J; junction bases left unmatched: 8. This CDR3 is built from 14 residues. CDR3 nucleotides: TGTGCCAGCAGTTACCGCCGACAGGGAGTGGGCTACACCTTC. This translates into CASSYRRQGVGYTF.

This sequence joins TRBV10-3 and TRBJ2-1, with D perhaps matching TRBD2 (6 bases). CDR1 is ENHRY, CDR2 SYGVKD, per germline. The ends were cut back, 6 bases at V and 8 bases at J, with 11 bases in the middle. The CDR3 has 12 residues. The CDR3 region is CAISQTRDEQFF. DNA for the CDR3: TGTGCCATCAGCCAGACTAGAGATGAGCAGTTCTTC.

This chain links TRBV5-6 with TRBJ1-5, with D perhaps TRBD1 (5 bases). Trimming left V 0 bases short and J 3 bases short, with 10 bases between. CDR1 is SGHDT and CDR2 is YYEEEE in the germline V gene. CDR3 length: 15 residues. The CDR3 reads CASSLGTGNNQPQHF. The CDR3 nucleotides are TGTGCCAGCAGCTTGGGTACAGGTAACAATCAGCCCCAGCATTTT.